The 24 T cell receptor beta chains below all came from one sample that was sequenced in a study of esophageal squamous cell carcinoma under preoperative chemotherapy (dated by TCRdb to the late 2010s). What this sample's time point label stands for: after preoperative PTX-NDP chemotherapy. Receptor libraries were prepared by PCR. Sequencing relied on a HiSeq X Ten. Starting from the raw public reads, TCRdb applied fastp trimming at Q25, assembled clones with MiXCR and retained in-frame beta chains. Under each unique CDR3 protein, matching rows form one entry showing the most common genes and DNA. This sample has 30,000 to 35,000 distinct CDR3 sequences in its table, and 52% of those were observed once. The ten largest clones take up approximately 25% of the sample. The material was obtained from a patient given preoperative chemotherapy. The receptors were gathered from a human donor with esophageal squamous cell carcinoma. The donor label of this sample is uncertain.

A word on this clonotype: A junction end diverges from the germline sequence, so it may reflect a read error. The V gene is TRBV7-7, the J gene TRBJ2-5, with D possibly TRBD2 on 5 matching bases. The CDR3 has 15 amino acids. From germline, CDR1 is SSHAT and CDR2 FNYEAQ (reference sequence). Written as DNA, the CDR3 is TGTGCTAGCAGCCAAAGACCGGGGTGGCCGGCGACCCGGCTCTTC. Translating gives CASSQRPGWPATRLF.

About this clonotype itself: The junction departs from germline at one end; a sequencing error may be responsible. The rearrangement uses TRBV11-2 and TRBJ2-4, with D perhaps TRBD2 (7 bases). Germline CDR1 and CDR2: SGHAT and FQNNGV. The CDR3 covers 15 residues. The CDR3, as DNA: TGTGCCGGCAGGGTCGGGGGGCGTGACGAAGACATCCAGTACTTC. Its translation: CAGRVGGRDEDIQYF.

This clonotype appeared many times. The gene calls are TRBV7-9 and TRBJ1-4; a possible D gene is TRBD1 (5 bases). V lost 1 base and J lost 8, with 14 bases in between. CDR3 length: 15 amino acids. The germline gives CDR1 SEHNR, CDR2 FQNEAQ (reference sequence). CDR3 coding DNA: TGTGCCAGCAGCTTAGGCGGGGGTATTGAGGAAAAACTGTTTTTT. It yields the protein CASSLGGGIEEKLFF.

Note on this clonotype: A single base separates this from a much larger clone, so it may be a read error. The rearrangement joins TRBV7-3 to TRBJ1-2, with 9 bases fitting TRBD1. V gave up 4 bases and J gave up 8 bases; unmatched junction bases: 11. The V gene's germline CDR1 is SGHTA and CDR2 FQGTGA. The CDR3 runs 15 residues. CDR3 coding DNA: TGTGCCAGCAGCTCGATCGACAGGGGGGGGGAGGGCTACACCTTC. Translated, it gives CASSSIDRGGEGYTF.

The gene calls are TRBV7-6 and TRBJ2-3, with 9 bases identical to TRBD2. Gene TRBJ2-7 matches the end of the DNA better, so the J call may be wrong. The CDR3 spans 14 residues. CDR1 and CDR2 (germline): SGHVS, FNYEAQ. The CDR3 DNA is TGTGCGGGCCGCGGGGGGGGGGTCCCAGATACGCAGTACTTC. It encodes CAGRGGGVPDTQYF.

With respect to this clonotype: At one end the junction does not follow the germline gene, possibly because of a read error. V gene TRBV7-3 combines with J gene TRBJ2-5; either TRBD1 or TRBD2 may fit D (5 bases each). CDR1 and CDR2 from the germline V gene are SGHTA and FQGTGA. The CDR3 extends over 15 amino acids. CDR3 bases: TGTGCCAGCAGCCAAGGGACGTGCGCCACAGATATTCAGTACTTT. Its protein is CASSQGTCATDIQYF.

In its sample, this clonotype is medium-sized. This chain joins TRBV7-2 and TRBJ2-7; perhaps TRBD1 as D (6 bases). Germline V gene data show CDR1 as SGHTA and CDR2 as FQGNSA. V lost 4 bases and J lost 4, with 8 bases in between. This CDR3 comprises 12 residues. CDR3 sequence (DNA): TGTGCCAGCAGCTCTACAGGGTACGAGCAGTACTTC. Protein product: CASSSTGYEQYF.

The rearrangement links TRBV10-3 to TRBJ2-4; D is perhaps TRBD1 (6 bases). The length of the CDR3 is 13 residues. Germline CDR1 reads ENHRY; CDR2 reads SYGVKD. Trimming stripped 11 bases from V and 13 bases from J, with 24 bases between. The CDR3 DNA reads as TGTGCCTCGGGGCACAGGGACAAAAACACGCAGTACTTC. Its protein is CASGHRDKNTQYF.

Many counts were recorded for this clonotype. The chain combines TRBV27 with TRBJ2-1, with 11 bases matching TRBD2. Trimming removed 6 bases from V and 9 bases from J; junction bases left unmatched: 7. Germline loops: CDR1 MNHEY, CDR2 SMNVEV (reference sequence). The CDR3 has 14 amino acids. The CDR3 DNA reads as TGTGCCAGCAGCCCCGCACTAGCGGGGGCTGAGCAGTTCTTC. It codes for CASSPALAGAEQFF.

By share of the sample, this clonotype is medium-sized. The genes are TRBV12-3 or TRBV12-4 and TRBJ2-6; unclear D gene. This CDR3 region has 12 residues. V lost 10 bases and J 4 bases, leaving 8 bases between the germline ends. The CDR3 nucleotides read TGTGCCAACTTAGAGGGGGCCAACGTCCTGACTTTC. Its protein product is CANLEGANVLTF.

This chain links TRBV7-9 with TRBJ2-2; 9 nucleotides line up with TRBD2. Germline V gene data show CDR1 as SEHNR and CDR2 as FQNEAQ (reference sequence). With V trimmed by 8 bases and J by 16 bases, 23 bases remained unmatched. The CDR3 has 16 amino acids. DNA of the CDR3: TGTGCCAGCTCCCTCGGCGGGGGGGTGTGCACAGGTACGCAGTTTTTT. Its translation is CASSLGGGVCTGTQFF.

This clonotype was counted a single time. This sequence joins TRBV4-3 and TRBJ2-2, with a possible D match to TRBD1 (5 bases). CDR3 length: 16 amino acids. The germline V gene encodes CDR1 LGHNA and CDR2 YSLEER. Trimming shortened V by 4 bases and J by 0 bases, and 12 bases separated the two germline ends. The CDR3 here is CASSPQAGTNTGELFF. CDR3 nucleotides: TGCGCCAGCAGCCCGCAGGCAGGGACGAACACCGGGGAGCTGTTTTTT.

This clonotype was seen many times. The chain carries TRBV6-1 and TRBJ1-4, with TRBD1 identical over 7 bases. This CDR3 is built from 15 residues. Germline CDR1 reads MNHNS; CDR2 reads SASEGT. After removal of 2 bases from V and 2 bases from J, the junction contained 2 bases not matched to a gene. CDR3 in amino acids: CASSETTGTNEKLFF. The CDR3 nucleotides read TGTGCCAGCAGTGAAACGACAGGGACTAATGAAAAACTGTTTTTT.

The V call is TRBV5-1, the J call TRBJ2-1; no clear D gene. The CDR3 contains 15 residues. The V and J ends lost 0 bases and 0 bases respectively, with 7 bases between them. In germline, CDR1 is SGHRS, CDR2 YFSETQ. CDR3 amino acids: CASSLATDSYNEQFF. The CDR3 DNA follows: TGCGCCAGCAGCTTGGCCACGGACTCCTACAATGAGCAGTTCTTC.

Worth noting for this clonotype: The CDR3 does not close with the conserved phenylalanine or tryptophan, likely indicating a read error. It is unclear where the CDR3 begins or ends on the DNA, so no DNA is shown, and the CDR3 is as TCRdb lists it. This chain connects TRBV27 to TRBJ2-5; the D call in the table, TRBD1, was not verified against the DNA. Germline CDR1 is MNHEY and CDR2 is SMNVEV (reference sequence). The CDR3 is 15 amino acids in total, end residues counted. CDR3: CASSPISADGETQLS.

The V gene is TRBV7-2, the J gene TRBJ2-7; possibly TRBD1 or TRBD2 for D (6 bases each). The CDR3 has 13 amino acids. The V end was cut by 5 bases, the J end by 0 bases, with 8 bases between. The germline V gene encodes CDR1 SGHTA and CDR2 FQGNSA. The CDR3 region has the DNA TGTGCCAGCAGCGGGGGGCCCTCCTACGAGCAGTACTTC. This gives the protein CASSGGPSYEQYF.

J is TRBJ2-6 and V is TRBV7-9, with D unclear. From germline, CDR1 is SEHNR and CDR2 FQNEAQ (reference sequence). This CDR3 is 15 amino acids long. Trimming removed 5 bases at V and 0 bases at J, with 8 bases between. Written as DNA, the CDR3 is TGTGCCAGCAGCCTAGACGGCTCTGGGGCCAACGTCCTGACTTTC. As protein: CASSLDGSGANVLTF.

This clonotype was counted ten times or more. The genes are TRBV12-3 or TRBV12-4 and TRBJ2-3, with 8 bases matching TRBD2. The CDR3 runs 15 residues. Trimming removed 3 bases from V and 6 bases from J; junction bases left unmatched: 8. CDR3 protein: CASSFREGLVDTQYF. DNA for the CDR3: TGTGCCAGCAGTTTCCGGGAGGGCCTGGTGGATACGCAGTATTTT.

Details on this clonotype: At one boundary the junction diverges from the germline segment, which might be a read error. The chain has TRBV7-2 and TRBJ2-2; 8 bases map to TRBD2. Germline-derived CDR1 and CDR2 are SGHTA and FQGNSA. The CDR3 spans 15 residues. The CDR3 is CASRAGASNTEEQFF. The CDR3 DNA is TGTGCCAGTCGAGCGGGGGCTTCGAACACCGAGGAGCAGTTTTTT.

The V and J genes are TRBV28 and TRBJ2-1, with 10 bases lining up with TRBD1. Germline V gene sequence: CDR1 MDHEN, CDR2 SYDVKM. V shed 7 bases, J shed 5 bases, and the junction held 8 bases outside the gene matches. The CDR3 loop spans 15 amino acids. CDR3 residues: CASNPDRGRNNEQFF. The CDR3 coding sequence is TGTGCCAGCAACCCAGACAGGGGGCGGAACAATGAGCAGTTCTTC. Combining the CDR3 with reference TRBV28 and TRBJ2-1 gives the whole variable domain DVKVTQSSRYLVKRTGEKVFLECVQDMDHENMFWYRQDPGLGLRLIYFSYDVKMKEKGDIPEGYSVSREKKERFSLILESASTNQTSMYLCASNPDRGRNNEQFFGPGTRLTVL.

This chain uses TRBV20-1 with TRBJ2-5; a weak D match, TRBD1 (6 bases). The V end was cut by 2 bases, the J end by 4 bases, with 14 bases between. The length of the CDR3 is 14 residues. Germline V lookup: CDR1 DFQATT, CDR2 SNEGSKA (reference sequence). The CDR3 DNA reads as TGCAGTGCTAGATTGCAGGGGCCCTCAGAGACCCAGTACTTC. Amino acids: CSARLQGPSETQYF.

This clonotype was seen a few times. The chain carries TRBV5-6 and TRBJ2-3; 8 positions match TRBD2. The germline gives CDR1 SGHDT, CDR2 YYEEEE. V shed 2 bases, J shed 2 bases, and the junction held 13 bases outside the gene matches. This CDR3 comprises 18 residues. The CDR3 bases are TGTGCCAGCAGCTTTGTTGTGTCGAGCGGGGGATCCACAGATACGCAGTATTTT. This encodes CASSFVVSSGGSTDTQYF.

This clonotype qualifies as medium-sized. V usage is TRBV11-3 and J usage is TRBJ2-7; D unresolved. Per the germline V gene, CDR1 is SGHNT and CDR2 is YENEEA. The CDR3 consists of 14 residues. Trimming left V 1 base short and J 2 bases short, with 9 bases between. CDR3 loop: CASSLGSATYEQYF. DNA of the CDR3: TGTGCCAGCAGCTTAGGGTCAGCCACCTACGAGCAGTACTTC.

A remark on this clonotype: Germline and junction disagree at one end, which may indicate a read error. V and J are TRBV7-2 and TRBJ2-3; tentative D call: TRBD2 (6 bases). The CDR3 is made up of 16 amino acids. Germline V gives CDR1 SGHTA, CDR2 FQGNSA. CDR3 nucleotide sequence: TGTGCCAGCCGCGCCGCGGGGCTGTGGGCCACAGATACGCAGTATTTC. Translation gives CASRAAGLWATDTQYF.